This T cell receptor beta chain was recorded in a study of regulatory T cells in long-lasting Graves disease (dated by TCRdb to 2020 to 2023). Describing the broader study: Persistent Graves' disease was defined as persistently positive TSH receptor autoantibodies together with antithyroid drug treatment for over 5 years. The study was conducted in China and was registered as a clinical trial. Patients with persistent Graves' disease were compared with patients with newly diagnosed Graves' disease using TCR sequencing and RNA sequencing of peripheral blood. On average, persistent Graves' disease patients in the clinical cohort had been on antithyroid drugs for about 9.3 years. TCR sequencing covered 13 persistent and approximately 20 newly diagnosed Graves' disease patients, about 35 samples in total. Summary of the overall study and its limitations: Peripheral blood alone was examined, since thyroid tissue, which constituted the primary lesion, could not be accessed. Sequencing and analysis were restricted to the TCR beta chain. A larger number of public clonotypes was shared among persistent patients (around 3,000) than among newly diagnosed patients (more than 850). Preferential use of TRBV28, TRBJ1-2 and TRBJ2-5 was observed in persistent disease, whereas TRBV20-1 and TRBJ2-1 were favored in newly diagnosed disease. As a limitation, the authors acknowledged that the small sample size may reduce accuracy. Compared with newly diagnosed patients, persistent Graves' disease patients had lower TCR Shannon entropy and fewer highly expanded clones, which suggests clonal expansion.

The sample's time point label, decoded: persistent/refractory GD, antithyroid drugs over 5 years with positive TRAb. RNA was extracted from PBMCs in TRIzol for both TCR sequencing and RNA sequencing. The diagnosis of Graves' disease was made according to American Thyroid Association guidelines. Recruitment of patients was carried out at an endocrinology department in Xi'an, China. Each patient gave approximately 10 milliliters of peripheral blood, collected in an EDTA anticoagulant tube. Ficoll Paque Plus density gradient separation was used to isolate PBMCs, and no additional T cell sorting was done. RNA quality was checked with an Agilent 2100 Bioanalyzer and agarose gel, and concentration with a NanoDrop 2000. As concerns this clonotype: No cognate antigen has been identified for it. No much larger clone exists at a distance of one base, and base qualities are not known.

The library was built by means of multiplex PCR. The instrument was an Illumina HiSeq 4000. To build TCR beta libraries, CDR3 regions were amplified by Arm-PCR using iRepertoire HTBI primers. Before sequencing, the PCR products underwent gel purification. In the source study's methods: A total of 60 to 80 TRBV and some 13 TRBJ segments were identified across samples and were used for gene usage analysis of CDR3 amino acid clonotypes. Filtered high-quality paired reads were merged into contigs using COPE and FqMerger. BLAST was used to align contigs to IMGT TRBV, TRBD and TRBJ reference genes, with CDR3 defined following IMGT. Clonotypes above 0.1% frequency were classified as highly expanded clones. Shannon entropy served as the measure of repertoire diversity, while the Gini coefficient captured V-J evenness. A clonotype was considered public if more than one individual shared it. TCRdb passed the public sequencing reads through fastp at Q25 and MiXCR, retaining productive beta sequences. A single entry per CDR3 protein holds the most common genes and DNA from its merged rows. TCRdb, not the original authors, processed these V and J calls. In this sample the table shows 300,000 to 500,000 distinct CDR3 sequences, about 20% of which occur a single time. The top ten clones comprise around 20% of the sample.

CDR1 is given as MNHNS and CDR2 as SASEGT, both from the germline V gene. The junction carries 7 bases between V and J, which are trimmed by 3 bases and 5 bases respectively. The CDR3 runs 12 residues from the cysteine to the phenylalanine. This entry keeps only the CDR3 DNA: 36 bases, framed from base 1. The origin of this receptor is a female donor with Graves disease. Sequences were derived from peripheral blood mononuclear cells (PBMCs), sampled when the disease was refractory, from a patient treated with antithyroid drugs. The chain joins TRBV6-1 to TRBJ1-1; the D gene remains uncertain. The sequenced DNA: TGTGCCAGCAGTGATCCGATTACTGAAGCTTTCTTT. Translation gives CASSDPITEAFF.